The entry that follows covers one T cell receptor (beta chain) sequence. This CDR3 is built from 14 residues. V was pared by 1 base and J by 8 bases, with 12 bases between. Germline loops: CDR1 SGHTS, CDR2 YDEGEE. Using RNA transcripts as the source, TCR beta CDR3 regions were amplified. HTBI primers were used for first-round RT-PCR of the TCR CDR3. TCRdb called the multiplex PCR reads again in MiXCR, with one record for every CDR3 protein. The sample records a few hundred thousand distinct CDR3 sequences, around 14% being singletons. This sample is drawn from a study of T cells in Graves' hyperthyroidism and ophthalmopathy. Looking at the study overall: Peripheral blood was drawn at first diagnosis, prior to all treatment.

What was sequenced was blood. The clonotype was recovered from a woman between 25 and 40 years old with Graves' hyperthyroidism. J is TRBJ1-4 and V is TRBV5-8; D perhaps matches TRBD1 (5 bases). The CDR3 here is CASSLWGSGEKLFF. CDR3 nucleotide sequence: TGTGCCAGCAGCTTGTGGGGCTCGGGCGAAAAACTGTTTTTT.